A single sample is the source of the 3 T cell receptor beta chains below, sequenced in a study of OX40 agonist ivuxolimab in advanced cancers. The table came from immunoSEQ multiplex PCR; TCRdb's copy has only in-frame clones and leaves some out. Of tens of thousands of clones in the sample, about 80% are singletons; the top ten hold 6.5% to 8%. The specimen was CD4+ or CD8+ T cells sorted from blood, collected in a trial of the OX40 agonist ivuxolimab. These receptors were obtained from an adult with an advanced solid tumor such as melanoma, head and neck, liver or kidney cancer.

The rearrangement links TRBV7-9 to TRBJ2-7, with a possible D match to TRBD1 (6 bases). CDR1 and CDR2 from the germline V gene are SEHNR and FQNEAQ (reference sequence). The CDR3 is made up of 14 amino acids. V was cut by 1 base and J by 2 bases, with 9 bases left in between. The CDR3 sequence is CASSLEQGTYEQYF. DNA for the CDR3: TGTGCCAGCAGCTTAGAACAGGGAACCTACGAGCAGTACTTC.

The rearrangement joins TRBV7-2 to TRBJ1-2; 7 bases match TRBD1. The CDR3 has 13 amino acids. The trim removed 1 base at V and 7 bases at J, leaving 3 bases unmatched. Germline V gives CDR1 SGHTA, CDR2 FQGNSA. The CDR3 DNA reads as TGTGCCAGCAGCTTAGAGGGGGCGAGTGGCTACACCTTC. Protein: CASSLEGASGYTF.

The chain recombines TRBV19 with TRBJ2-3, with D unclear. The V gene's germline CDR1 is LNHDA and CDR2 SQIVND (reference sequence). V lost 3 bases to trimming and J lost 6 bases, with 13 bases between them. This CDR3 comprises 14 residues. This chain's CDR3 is CASSMVGGFDTQYF. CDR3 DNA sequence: TGTGCCAGTAGTATGGTAGGCGGTTTCGATACGCAGTATTTT.